Listed here are 12 T cell receptor beta chains from one sample, sequenced in a study of shared clonotypes between healthy human individuals. TCRdb keeps only in-frame clones here, not all; method: immunoSEQ multiplex PCR. The profile covers 2 million to 3 million clones, with roughly 93% appearing a single time and 0.36% taken by the ten largest. Sample: naive CD4+ T cells from PBMCs. As to subset: CD45RA+ positively selected. These receptor sequences come from a man between 18 and 35 years old in good health. Some clones in this sample may be carry-over from other donors' samples.

The rearrangement links TRBV27 to TRBJ2-5; 10 bases are shared with TRBD2. Looked up from germline, CDR1 is MNHEY and CDR2 is SMNVEV (reference sequence). Trimming removed 6 bases from V and 2 bases from J; junction bases left unmatched: 6. This CDR3 is built from 15 residues. CDR3 nucleotides: TGTGCCAGCAGATCAGTACTAGCGGGGCAAGAGACCCAGTACTTC. Amino acids: CASRSVLAGQETQYF.

The genes are TRBV6-5 and TRBJ2-2, with 9 bases matching TRBD1. V lost 5 bases and J lost 6; bases outside the gene matches: 7. CDR3 size: 15 residues. The germline gives CDR1 MNHEY, CDR2 SVGAGI. DNA for the CDR3: TGTGCCAGCAGTAACCGGGACAGGGTATCCGGGGAGCTGTTTTTT. The encoded protein is CASSNRDRVSGELFF.

V gene TRBV6-5 combines with J gene TRBJ2-1, with 9 bases matching TRBD2. This CDR3 comprises 15 residues. Germline V gene sequence: CDR1 MNHEY, CDR2 SVGAGI. V trimming: 1 base; J trimming: 7 bases; junction bases outside the gene matches: 5. In DNA, the CDR3 is TGTGCCAGCAGTTACTTCGGGCTAGCGGGAAATGAGCAGTTCTTC. Translating it yields CASSYFGLAGNEQFF.

V is TRBV19 and J is TRBJ1-5, with TRBD1 identical over 7 bases. Germline V gives CDR1 LNHDA, CDR2 SQIVND (reference sequence). After removal of 5 bases from V and 4 bases from J, the junction contained 8 bases not matched to a gene. The CDR3 spans 15 residues. The CDR3 is CASSPDRAPNQPQHF. The CDR3 DNA follows: TGTGCCAGTAGTCCTGACAGGGCCCCGAATCAGCCCCAGCATTTT.

This clone was detected once. V is TRBV18 and J is TRBJ2-5; weak D call: TRBD2 (5 bases). CDR3 length: 15 amino acids. Trimming took off 6 bases at V and 2 bases at J, with 16 bases between the two ends. CDR1 is KGHSH, CDR2 LQKENI, per germline. The CDR3 loop reads CASSPNSGIQETQYF. CDR3 DNA: TGTGCCAGCTCCCCAAACTCGGGGATTCAAGAGACCCAGTACTTC.

A remark on this clone: Other DNA sequences in this sample translate to the same CDR3. The chain is built from TRBV28 and TRBJ2-7; TRBD1 agrees at 7 bases. Unmatched junction bases numbered 4, after V lost 6 bases and J lost 2 bases. Per germline, CDR1 MDHEN and CDR2 SYDVKM. The CDR3 has 13 residues. CDR3 in DNA: TGTGCCAGCAGCCGACAGGGACCCTACGAGCAGTACTTC. It translates to CASSRQGPYEQYF.

The V and J genes are TRBV5-1 and TRBJ2-3; the match to TRBD2 covers 9 bases. The CDR3 spans 13 residues. The V gene's germline CDR1 is SGHRS and CDR2 YFSETQ. V gave up 6 bases and J gave up 7 bases; unmatched junction bases: 6. The CDR3 spells CASTTSGENTQYF. The CDR3 bases are TGCGCCAGCACGACTAGCGGCGAGAATACGCAGTATTTT.

J is TRBJ2-7 and V is TRBV5-4; a weak D match, TRBD2 (6 bases). V lost 4 bases and J 3 bases, leaving 17 bases between the germline ends. The CDR3 has 15 residues. Looked up from germline, CDR1 is SGHNT and CDR2 is YYREEE (reference sequence). The CDR3 region is CASSLSSGSLYEQYF. The CDR3 nucleotides are TGTGCCAGCAGCCTTAGCTCCGGGAGTCTCTACGAGCAGTACTTC.

The chain joins TRBV15 to TRBJ1-2; D may be TRBD1 (5 bases). The germline V gene encodes CDR1 LNHNV and CDR2 YYDKDF (reference sequence). This CDR3 is built from 15 residues. The V end was cut by 1 base, the J end by 3 bases, with 12 bases between. In DNA form, the CDR3 reads TGTGCCACCAGCAGAGGATCGGCAGGGCACTATGGCTACACCTTC. This encodes CATSRGSAGHYGYTF.

The sample holds one count of this clone. This chain joins TRBV4-1 and TRBJ2-1; 14 nucleotides line up with TRBD2. Germline loops: CDR1 MGHRA, CDR2 YSYEKL. This CDR3 comprises 16 residues. Trimming removed 4 bases from V and 6 bases from J; junction bases left unmatched: 5. This chain's CDR3 is CASSRPGLAGANEQFF. CDR3 bases: TGCGCCAGCAGCCGCCCGGGACTAGCGGGAGCCAATGAGCAGTTCTTC.

This chain connects TRBV28 to TRBJ1-2; tentatively, D is TRBD1 (6 bases). This CDR3 contains 15 residues. V was trimmed by 6 bases and J by 3 bases, leaving 17 bases between them. Germline assignment: CDR1 MDHEN and CDR2 SYDVKM. CDR3 region: CASSQVPGAYYGYTF. The CDR3, as DNA: TGTGCCAGCAGCCAGGTACCGGGGGCCTACTATGGCTACACCTTC.

In DNA form, the CDR3 reads TGTGCCAGCAGTTACGGCCAGGGGATGAGCAAAAACATTCAGTACTTC. It translates to CASSYGQGMSKNIQYF. V usage is TRBV6-6 and J usage is TRBJ2-4, with D perhaps TRBD1 (6 bases). V was trimmed by 2 bases and J by 3 bases, leaving 14 bases between them. The CDR3 has 16 amino acids. The germline gives CDR1 MNHNY, CDR2 SVGAGI (reference sequence).